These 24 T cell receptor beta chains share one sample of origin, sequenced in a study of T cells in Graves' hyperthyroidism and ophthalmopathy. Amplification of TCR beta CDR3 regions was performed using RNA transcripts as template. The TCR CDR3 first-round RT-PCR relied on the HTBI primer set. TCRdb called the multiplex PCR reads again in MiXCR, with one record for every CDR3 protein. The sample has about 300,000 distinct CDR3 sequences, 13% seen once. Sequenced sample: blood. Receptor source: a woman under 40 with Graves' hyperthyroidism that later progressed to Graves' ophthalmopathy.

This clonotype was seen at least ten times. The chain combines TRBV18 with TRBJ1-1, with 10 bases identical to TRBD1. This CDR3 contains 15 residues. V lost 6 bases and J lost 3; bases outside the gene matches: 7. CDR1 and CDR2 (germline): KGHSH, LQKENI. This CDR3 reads CASSQRQGADTEAFF. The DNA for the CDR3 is TGTGCCAGCTCCCAACGACAGGGGGCAGACACTGAAGCTTTCTTT.

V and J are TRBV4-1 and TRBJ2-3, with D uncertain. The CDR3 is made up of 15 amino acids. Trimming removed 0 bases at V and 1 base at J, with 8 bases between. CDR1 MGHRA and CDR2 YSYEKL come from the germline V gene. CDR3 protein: CASSQDGIGTDTQYF. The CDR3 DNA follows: TGCGCCAGCAGCCAAGATGGAATCGGCACAGATACGCAGTATTTT.

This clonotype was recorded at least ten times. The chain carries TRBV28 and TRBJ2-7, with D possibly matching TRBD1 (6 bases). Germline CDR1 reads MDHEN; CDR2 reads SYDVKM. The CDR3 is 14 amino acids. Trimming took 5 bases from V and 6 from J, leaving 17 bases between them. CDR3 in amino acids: CASSPNRVAREQYF. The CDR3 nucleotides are TGTGCCAGCAGTCCGAACAGGGTCGCACGCGAGCAGTACTTC.

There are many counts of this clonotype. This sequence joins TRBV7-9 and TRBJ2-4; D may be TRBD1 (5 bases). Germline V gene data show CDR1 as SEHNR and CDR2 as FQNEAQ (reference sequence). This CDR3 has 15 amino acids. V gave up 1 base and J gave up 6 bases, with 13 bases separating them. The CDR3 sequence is CASSLVKAGPNIQYF. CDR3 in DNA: TGTGCCAGCAGCTTAGTAAAGGCAGGGCCAAACATTCAGTACTTC.

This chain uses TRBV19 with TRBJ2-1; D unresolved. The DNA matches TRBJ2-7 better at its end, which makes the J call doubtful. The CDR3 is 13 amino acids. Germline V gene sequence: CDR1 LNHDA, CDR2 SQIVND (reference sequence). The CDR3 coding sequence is TGTGCCAGTAGTAGTGGGAACTACAATGAGCAGTACTTC. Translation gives CASSSGNYNEQYF.

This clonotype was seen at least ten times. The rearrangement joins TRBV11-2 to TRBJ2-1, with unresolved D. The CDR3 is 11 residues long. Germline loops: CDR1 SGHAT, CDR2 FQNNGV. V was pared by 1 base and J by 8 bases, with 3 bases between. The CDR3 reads CASSLVDEQFF. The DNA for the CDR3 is TGTGCCAGCAGCTTAGTGGATGAGCAGTTCTTC. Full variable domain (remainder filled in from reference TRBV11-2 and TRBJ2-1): EAGVAQSPRYKIIEKRQSVAFWCNPISGHATLYWYQQILGQGPKLLIQFQNNGVVDDSQLPKDRFSAERLKGVDSTLKIQPAKLEDSAVYLCASSLVDEQFFGPGTRLTVL.

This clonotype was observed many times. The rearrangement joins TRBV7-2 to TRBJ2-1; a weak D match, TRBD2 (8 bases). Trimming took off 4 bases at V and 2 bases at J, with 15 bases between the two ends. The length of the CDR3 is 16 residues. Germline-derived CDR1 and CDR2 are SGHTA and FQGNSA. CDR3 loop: CASSSGGTAAYNEQFF. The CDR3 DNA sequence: TGTGCCAGCAGCTCGGGGGGGACAGCAGCCTACAATGAGCAGTTCTTC.

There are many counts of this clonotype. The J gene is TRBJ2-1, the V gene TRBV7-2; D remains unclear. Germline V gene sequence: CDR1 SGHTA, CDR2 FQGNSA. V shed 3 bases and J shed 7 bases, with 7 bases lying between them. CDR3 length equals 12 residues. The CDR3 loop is CASSLYENEQFF. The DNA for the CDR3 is TGTGCCAGCAGCTTGTACGAAAATGAGCAGTTCTTC.

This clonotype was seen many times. The CDR3 bases are TGTGCCTGGAGTCGAGGACCGCGGGAGACCCAGTACTTC. It encodes CAWSRGPRETQYF. The chain has TRBV30 and TRBJ2-5; D uncertain. Trimming stripped 2 bases from V and 5 bases from J, with 12 bases between. Germline lookup yields CDR1 GTSNPN and CDR2 SVGIG (reference sequence). The CDR3 covers 13 residues.

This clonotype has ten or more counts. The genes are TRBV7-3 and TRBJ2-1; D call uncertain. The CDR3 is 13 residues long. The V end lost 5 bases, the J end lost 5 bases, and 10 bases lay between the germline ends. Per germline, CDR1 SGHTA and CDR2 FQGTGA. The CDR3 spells CASSIHPNNEQFF. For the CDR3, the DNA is TGTGCCAGCAGCATCCACCCCAACAATGAGCAGTTCTTC. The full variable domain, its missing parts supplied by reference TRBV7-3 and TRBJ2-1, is GAGVSQTPSNKVTEKGKYVELRCDPISGHTALYWYRQSLGQGPEFLIYFQGTGAADDSGLPNDRFFAVRPEGSVSTLKIQRTERGDSAVYLCASSIHPNNEQFFGPGTRLTVL.

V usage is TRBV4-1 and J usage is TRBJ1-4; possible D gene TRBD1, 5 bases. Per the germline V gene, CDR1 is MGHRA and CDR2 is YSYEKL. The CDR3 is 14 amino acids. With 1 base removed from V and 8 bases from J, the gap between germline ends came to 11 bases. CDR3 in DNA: TGCGCCAGCAGCCAAGGCAGGGTCGACGAAAAACTGTTTTTT. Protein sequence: CASSQGRVDEKLFF.

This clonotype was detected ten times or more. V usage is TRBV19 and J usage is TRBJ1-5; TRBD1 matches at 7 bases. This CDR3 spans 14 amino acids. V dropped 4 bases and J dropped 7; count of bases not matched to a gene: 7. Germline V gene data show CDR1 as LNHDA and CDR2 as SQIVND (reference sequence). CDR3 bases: TGTGCCAGTAGTACACGACAGGGACCGCAGCCCCAGCATTTT. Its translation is CASSTRQGPQPQHF. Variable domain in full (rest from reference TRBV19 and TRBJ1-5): DGGITQSPKYLFRKEGQNVTLSCEQNLNHDAMYWYRQDPGQGLRLIYYSQIVNDFQKGDIAEGYSVSREKKESFPLTVTSAQKNPTAFYLCASSTRQGPQPQHFGDGTRLSIL.

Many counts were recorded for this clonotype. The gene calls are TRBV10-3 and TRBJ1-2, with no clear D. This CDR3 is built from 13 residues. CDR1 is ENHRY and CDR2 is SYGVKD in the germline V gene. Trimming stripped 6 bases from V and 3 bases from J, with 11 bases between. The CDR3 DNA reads TGTGCCATCAGGGACCCGGGAGACTATGGCTACACCTTC. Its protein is CAIRDPGDYGYTF.

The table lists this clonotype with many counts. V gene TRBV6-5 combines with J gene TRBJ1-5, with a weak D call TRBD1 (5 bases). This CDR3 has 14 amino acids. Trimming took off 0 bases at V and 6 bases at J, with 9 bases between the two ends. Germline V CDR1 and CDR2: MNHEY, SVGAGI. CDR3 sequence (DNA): TGTGCCAGCAGTTACTCAGGGGCCGGTCAGCCCCAGCATTTT. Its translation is CASSYSGAGQPQHF.

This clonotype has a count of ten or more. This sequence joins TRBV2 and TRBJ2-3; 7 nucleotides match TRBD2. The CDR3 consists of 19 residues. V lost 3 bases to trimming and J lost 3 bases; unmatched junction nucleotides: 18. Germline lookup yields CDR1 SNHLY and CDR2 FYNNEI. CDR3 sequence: CASSEMASGRREITDTQYF. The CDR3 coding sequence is TGTGCCAGCAGTGAGATGGCTAGCGGAAGGAGGGAAATAACAGATACGCAGTATTTT.

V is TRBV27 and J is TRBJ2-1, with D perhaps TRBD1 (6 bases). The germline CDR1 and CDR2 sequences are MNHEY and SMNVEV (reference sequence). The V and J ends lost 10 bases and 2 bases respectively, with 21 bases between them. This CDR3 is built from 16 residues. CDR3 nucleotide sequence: TGTGCCACCGTGGTGGGCAGGGGTGTACCCTACAATGAGCAGTTCTTC. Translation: CATVVGRGVPYNEQFF.

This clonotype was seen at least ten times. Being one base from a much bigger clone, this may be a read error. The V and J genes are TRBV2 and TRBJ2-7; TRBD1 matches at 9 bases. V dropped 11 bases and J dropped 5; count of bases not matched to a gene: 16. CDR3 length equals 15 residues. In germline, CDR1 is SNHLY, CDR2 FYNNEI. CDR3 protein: CAGWDTDRGPHEQYF. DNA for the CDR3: TGTGCCGGCTGGGATACGGACAGGGGCCCCCACGAGCAGTACTTC.

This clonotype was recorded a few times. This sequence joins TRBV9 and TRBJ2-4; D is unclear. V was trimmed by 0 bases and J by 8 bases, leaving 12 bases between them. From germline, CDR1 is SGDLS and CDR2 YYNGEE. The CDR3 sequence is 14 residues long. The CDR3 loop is CASSVEPGYDIQYF. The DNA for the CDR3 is TGTGCCAGCAGCGTAGAGCCCGGGTATGACATTCAGTACTTC.

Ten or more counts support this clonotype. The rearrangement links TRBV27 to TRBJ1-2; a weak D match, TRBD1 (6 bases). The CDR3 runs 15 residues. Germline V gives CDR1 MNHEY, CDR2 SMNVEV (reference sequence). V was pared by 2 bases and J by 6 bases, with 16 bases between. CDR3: CASSLQGSGIDGYTF. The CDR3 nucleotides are TGTGCCAGCAGTTTACAGGGGTCGGGGATAGATGGCTACACCTTC.

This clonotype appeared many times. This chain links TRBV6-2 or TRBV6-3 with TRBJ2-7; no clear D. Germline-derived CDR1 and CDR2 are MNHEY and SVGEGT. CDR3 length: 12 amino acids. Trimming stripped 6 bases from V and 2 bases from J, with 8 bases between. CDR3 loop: CASSYPAYEQYF. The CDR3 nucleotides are TGTGCCAGCAGCTATCCCGCCTACGAGCAGTACTTC.

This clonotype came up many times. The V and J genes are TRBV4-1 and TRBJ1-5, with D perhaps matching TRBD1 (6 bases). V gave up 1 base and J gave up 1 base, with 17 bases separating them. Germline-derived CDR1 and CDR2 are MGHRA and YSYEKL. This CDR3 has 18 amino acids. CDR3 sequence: CASSQGGRGVESNQPQHF. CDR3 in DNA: TGCGCCAGCAGCCAAGGGGGAAGGGGGGTGGAGAGCAATCAGCCCCAGCATTTT.

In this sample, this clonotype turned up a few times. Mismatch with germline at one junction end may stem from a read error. This chain's CDR3 is CASSLDADTRYF. The CDR3 DNA reads as TGTGCCAGCAGCTTAGATGCAGATACGCGGTATTTT. The chain recombines TRBV11-3 with TRBJ2-3; D uncertain. Germline V gene data show CDR1 as SGHNT and CDR2 as YENEEA. CDR3 length: 12 amino acids. The variable domain in full, with the rest retrieved from reference TRBV11-3 and TRBJ2-3, is EAGVVQSPRYKIIEKKQPVAFWCNPISGHNTLYWYLQNLGQGPELLIRYENEEAVDDSQLPKDRFSAERLKGVDSTLKIQPAELGDSAVYLCASSLDADTRYFGPGTRLTVL.

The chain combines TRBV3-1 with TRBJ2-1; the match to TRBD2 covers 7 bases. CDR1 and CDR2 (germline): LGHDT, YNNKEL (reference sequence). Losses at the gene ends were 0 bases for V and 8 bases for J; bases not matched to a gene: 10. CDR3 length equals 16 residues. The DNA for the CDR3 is TGTGCCAGCAGCCAAGATCCTGCGGGAGCTCTGGATGAGCAGTTCTTC. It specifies CASSQDPAGALDEQFF.

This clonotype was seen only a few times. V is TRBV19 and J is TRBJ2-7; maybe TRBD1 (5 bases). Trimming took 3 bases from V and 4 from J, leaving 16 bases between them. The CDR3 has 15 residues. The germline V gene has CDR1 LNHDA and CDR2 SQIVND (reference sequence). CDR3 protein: CASSMAATDLYEQYF. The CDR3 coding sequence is TGTGCCAGTAGTATGGCCGCGACAGACCTATACGAGCAGTACTTC. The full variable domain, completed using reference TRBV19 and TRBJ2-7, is DGGITQSPKYLFRKEGQNVTLSCEQNLNHDAMYWYRQDPGQGLRLIYYSQIVNDFQKGDIAEGYSVSREKKESFPLTVTSAQKNPTAFYLCASSMAATDLYEQYFGPGTRLTVT.